This TCR beta chain was sequenced for a study of T cell responses to AZD1222 COVID-19 vaccine. J lost 2 bases, V lost 2 bases, and 5 bases had no gene match. Per germline, CDR1 MDHEN and CDR2 SYDVKM. The CDR3 has 15 amino acids. TCRdb keeps only in-frame clones here, not all; method: immunoSEQ multiplex PCR. Here the sample spans 130,000 to 150,000 clones, roughly 90% being singletons. J is TRBJ2-7 and V is TRBV28, with 8 bases that match TRBD1. The source is an adult in good health. This material consisted of peripheral blood, taken on day 0 of AZD1222 vaccination. The chain's CDR3 is CASSLSRGLTYEQYF. In DNA, the CDR3 is TGTGCCAGCAGTTTAAGCAGGGGGCTAACCTACGAGCAGTACTTC. Full variable domain (missing parts from reference TRBV28 and TRBJ2-7): DVKVTQSSRYLVKRTGEKVFLECVQDMDHENMFWYRQDPGLGLRLIYFSYDVKMKEKGDIPEGYSVSREKKERFSLILESASTNQTSMYLCASSLSRGLTYEQYFGPGTRLTVT.